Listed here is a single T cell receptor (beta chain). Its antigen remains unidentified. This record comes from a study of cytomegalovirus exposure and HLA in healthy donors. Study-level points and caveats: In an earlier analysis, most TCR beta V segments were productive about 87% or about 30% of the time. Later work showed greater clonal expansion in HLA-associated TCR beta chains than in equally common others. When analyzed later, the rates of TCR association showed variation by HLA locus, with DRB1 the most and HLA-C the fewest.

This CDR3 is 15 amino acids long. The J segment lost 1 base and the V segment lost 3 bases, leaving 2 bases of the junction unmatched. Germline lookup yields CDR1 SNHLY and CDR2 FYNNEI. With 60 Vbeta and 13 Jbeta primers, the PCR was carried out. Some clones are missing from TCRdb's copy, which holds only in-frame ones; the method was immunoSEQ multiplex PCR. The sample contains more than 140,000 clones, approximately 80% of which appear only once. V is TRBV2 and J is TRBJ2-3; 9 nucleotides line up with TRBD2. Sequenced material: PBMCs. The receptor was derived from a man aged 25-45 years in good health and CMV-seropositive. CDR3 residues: CASSDRLAGTDTQYF. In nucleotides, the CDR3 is TGTGCCAGCAGTGACAGACTAGCGGGCACAGATACGCAGTATTTT.